Detailed here is one T cell receptor beta chain. The antigen remains undetermined. This CDR3 contains 13 residues. V lost 7 bases and J lost 6; bases outside the gene matches: 5. Germline loops: CDR1 SGHRS, CDR2 YFSETQ. This sample's time point: cycle 4 day 1 (C4D1), after six to seven weeks of nivolumab. There was relapse after autologous stem cell transplantation in every patient, and there was variation in brentuximab vedotin exposure. This record comes from a study of PD-1 blockade in classical Hodgkin lymphoma. General study points: CD4+ TCR diversity climbed significantly by C4D1, unlike CD8+ TCR diversity. It was reported that newly diagnosed patients had less baseline TCR diversity than healthy donors. Prior to therapy, complete responders displayed diversity much like that of newly diagnosed patients. With respect to the repertoire differences, their causes, possibly disease activity or prior therapy, remain undefined.

The method was immunoSEQ multiplex PCR; TCRdb's version includes in-frame clones alone and lacks a portion of them. The table lists roughly 96,000 clones, about 92% of them singletons, with roughly 2% in the top ten. The chain joins TRBV5-1 to TRBJ2-1; 9 bases agree with TRBD1. The sequencing used peripheral blood mononuclear cells (PBMCs), collected before the fourth cycle of nivolumab. The receptor's source is a human donor with classical Hodgkin lymphoma. The DNA of the CDR3 is TGCGCCAGCGGGACAGGGAGTTCCAATGAGCAGTTCTTC. Translated, it gives CASGTGSSNEQFF.